This record looks at one T cell receptor (beta chain) sequence and its context. This entry is derived from a study of blood T cell repertoires in COVID-19. Study-wide context: Specimens from acute and convalescent COVID-19 originated in the United States, Italy and Spain.

Germline-derived CDR1 and CDR2 are MNHEY and SMNVEV (reference sequence). This CDR3 has 14 amino acids. V was pared by 5 bases and J by 4 bases, with 14 bases between. Clones were sequenced by immunoSEQ multiplex PCR, and TCRdb holds only the in-frame ones, with some missing. Of around 260,000 clones listed, roughly 86% were seen once; the top ten hold around 10%. This receptor was identified in a man in his forties who had recovered from COVID-19. The rearrangement uses TRBV27 and TRBJ1-1; D unresolved. Sequencing was performed on peripheral blood. CDR3 residues: CASSPRIQGTEAFF. The CDR3 DNA reads as TGTGCCAGCAGTCCGAGGATACAAGGCACTGAAGCTTTCTTT.